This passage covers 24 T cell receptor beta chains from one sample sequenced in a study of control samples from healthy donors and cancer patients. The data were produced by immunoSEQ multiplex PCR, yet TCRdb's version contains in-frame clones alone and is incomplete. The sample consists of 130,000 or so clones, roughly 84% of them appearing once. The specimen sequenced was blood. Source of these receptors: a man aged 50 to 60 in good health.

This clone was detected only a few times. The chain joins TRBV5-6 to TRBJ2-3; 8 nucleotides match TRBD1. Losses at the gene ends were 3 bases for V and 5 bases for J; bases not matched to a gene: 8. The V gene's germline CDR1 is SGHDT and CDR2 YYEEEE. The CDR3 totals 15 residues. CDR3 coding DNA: TGTGCCAGCAGCTGGCAGGGGGCAGCAGAAGATACGCAGTATTTT. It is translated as CASSWQGAAEDTQYF.

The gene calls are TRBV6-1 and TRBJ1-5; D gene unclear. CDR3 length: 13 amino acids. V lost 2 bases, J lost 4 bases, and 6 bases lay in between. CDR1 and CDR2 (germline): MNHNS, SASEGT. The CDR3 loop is CASSEWRNQPQHF. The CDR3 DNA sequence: TGTGCCAGCAGTGAATGGAGGAATCAGCCCCAGCATTTT.

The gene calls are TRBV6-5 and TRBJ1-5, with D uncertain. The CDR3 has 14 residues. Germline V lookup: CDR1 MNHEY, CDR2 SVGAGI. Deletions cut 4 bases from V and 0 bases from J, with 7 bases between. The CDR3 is CASSSAYSNQPQHF. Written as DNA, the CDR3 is TGTGCCAGCAGTTCGGCCTATAGCAATCAGCCCCAGCATTTT.

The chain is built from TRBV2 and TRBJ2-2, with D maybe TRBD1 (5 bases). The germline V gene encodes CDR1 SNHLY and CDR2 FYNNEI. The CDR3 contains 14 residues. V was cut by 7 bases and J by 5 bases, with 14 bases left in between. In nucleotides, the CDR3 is TGTGCCAGCAATAGGGGCAGGTTAACCGGGGAGCTGTTTTTT. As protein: CASNRGRLTGELFF.

As DNA, the CDR3 is TGTGCCAGCAGCCTTATGACGGCCTACGAGCAGTACTTC. Its protein is CASSLMTAYEQYF. This chain joins TRBV5-6 and TRBJ2-7; D uncertain. The V gene lost 4 bases and the J gene lost 2 bases, with 10 bases spanning the gap. The CDR3 loop spans 13 amino acids. Per the germline V gene, CDR1 is SGHDT and CDR2 is YYEEEE.

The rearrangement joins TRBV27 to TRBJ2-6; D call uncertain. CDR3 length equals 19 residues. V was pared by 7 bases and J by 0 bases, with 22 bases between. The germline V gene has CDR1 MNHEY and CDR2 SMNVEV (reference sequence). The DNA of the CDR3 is TGTGCCAGCACTAAAACGGCTGTGGAAACCCTCTCTGGGGCCAACGTCCTGACTTTC. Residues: CASTKTAVETLSGANVLTF.

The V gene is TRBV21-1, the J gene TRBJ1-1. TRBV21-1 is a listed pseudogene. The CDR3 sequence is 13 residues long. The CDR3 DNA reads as TGTGCCGCTGGGGGGCGGCAGAACACTGAAGCTTTCTTT. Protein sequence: CAAGGRQNTEAFF.

In DNA, the CDR3 is TGCAGCGTTGTGCTTTGGTTGGGTGAAGCTTTCTTT. Translated, it gives CSVVLWLGEAFF. This chain uses TRBV29-1 with TRBJ1-1, with D uncertain. The CDR3 spans 12 residues. Trimming took 4 bases from V and 7 from J, leaving 13 bases between them. The germline CDR1 and CDR2 sequences are SQVTM and ANQGSEA.

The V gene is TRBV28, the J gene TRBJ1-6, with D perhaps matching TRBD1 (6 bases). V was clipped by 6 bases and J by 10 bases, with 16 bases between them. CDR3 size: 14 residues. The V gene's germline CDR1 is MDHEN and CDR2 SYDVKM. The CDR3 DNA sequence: TGTGCCAGCAGCCAAACAGGGTTTGGGTCACCCCTCCACTTT. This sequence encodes CASSQTGFGSPLHF.

CDR3 nucleotides: TGTGCCAGCAGCTTAACAGGTGATACGAACACCGGGGAGCTGTTTTTT. Protein sequence: CASSLTGDTNTGELFF. The genes are TRBV7-8 and TRBJ2-2; D may be TRBD1 (5 bases). The CDR3 covers 16 residues. V was pared by 2 bases and J by 0 bases, with 10 bases between. The germline gives CDR1 SGHVS, CDR2 FQNEAQ.

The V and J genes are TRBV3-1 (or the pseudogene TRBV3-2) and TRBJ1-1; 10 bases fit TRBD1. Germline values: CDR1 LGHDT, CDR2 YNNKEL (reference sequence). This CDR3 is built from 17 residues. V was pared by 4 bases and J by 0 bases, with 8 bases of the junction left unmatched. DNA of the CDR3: TGTGCCAGCAGCCCACGGGACAGGGGAATCATGAACACTGAAGCTTTCTTT. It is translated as CASSPRDRGIMNTEAFF.

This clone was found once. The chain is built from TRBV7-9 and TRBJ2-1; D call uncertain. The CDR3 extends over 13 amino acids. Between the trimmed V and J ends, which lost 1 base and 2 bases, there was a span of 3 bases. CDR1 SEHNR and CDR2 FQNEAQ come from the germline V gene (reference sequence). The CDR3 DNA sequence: TGTGCCAGCAGCTTAGTTGCCTACAATGAGCAGTTCTTC. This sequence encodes CASSLVAYNEQFF.

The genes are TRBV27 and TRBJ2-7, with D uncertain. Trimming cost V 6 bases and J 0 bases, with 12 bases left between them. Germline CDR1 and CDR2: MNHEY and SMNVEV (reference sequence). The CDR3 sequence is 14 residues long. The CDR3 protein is CASRPQVYSYEQYF. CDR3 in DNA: TGTGCCAGCAGACCTCAGGTCTACTCCTACGAGCAGTACTTC.

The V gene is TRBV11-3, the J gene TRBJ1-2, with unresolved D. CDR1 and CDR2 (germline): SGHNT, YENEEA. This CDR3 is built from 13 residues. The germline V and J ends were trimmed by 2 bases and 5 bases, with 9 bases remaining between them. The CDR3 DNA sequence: TGTGCCAGCAGCTTAACAGAGAAATATGGCTACACCTTC. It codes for CASSLTEKYGYTF.

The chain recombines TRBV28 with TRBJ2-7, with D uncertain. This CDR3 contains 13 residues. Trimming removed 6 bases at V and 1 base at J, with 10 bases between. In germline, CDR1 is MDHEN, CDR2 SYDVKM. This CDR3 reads CASSAASSYEQYF. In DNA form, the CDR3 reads TGTGCCAGCAGCGCGGCCTCTTCCTACGAGCAGTACTTC.

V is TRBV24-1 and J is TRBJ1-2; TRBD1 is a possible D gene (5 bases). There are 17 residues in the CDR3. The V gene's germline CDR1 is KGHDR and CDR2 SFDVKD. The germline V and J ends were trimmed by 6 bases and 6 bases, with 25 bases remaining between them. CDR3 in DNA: TGTGCCACCAGTTCCGCGGTCGCAGGGACGGGAGGTGATGGCTACACCTTC. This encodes CATSSAVAGTGGDGYTF.

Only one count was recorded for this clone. DNA for the CDR3: TGCAGTGCTGGGACTGAAGCTTTCTTT. Protein product: CSAGTEAFF. This rearrangement joins TRBV20-1 to TRBJ1-1, with D unclear. The germline gives CDR1 DFQATT, CDR2 SNEGSKA (reference sequence). Trimming took 5 bases from V and 5 from J, leaving 3 bases between them. This CDR3 is built from 9 residues.

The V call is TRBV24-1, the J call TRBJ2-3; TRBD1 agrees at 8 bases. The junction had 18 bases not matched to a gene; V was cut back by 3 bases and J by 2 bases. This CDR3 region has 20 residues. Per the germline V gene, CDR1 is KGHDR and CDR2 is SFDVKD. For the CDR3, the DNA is TGTGCCACCAGTGATCCCGGAGGCAGGACAGGGTTTGGCCTCACAGATACGCAGTATTTT. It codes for CATSDPGGRTGFGLTDTQYF.

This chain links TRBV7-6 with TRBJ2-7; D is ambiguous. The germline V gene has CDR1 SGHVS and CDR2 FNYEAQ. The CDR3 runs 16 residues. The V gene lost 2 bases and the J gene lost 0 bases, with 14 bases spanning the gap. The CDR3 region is CASSLNPDPRSYEQYF. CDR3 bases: TGTGCCAGCAGCTTAAATCCGGATCCCCGCTCCTACGAGCAGTACTTC.

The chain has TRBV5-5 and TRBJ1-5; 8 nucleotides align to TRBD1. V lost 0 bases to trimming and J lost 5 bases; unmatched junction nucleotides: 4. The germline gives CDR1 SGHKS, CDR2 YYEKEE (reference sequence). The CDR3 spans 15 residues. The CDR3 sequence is CASSLGTGRDQPQHF. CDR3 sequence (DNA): TGTGCCAGCAGCTTGGGGACAGGGAGGGATCAGCCCCAGCATTTT.

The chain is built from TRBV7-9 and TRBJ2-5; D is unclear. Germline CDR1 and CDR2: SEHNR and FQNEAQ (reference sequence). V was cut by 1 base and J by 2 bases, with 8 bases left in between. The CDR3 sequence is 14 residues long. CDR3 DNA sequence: TGTGCCAGCAGCTTAGATCTACAGCAAGAGACCCAGTACTTC. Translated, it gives CASSLDLQQETQYF.

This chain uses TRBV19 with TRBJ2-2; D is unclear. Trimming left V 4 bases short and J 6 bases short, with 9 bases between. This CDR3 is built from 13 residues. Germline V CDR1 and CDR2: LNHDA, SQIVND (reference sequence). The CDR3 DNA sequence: TGTGCCAGTAGTAGAGACTTGTCCGGGGAGCTGTTTTTT. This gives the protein CASSRDLSGELFF.

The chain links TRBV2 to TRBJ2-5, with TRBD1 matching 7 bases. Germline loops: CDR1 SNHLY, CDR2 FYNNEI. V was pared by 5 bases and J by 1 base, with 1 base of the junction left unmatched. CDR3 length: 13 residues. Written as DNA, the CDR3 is TGTGCCAGCAGTCGACAGGGCCAAGAGACCCAGTACTTC. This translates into CASSRQGQETQYF. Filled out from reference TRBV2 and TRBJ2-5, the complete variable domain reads EPEVTQTPSHQVTQMGQEVILRCVPISNHLYFYWYRQILGQKVEFLVSFYNNEISEKSEIFDDQFSVERPDGSNFTLKIRSTKLEDSAMYFCASSRQGQETQYFGPGTRLLVL.

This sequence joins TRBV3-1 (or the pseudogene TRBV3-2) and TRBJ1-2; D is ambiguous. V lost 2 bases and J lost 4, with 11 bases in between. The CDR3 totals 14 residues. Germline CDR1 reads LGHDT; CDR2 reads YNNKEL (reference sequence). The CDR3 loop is CASSQQSGPYGYTF. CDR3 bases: TGTGCCAGCAGCCAACAATCCGGACCCTATGGCTACACCTTC.